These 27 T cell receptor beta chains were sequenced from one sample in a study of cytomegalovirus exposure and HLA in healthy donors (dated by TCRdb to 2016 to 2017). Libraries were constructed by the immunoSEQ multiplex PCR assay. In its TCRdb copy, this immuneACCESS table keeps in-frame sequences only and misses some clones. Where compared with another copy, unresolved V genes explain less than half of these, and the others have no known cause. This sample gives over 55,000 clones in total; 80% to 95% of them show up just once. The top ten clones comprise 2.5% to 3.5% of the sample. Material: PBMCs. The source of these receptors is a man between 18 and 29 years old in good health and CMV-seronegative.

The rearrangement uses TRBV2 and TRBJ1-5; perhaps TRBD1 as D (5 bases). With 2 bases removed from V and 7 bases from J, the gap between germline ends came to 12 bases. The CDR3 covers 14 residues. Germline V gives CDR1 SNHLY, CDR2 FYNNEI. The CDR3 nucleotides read TGTGCCAGCAGTGAATACCGGGGGGAGCAGCCCCAGCATTTT. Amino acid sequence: CASSEYRGEQPQHF.

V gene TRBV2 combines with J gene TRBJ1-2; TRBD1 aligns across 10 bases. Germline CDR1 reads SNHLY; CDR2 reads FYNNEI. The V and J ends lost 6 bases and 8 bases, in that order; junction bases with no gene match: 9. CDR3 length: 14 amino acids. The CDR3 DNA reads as TGTGCCAGCAGCCCCGGGACAGGGGTTTCCGGCTACACCTTC. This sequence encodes CASSPGTGVSGYTF.

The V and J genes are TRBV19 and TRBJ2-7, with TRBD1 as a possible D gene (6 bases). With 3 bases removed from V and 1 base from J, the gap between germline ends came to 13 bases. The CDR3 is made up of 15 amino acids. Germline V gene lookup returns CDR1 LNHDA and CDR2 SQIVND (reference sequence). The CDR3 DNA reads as TGTGCCAGTAGTATTGTCTCCAGGGGATCCTACGAGCAGTACTTC. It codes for CASSIVSRGSYEQYF. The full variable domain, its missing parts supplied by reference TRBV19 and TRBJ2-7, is DGGITQSPKYLFRKEGQNVTLSCEQNLNHDAMYWYRQDPGQGLRLIYYSQIVNDFQKGDIAEGYSVSREKKESFPLTVTSAQKNPTAFYLCASSIVSRGSYEQYFGPGTRLTVT.

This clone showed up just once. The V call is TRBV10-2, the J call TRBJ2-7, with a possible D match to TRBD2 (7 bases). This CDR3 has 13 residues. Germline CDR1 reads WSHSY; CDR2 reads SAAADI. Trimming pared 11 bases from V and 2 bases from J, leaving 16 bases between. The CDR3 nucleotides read TGCGCCTCGAGGGGGGGCCTCACCTACGAGCAGTACTTC. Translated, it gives CASRGGLTYEQYF.

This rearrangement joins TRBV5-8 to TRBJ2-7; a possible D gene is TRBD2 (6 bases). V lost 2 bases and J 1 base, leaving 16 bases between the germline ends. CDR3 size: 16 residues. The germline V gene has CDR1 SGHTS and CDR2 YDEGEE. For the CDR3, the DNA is TGTGCCAGCAGCTTCCCCGAGCTAGCGCCATCCTACGAGCAGTACTTC. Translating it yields CASSFPELAPSYEQYF.

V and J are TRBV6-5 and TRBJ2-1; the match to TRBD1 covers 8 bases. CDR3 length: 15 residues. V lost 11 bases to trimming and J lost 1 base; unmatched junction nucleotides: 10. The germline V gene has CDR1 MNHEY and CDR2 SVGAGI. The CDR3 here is CASQAGQGSYNEQFF. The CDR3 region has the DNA TGTGCCTCACAGGCCGGACAGGGTTCCTACAATGAGCAGTTCTTC.

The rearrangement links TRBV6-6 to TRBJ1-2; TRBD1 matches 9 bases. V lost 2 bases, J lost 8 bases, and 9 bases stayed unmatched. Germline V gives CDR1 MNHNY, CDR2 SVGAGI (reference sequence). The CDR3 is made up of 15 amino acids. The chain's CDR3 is CASSYPPGQGGGYTF. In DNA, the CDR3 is TGTGCCAGCAGTTACCCTCCGGGACAGGGTGGCGGCTACACCTTC.

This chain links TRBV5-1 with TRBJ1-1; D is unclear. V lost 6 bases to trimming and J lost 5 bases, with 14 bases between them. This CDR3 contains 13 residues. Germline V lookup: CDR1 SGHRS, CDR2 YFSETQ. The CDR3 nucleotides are TGCGCCAGCACCCTAGGGCCGGGGACTGAAGCTTTCTTT. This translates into CASTLGPGTEAFF.

The DNA for the CDR3 is TGCGCCAGCAGTGCCGCGGGCCCCAATGAGCAGTTCTTC. This sequence encodes CASSAAGPNEQFF. The chain is built from TRBV10-2 and TRBJ2-1, with D possibly TRBD2 on 5 matching bases. Germline V gives CDR1 WSHSY, CDR2 SAAADI. The V end lost 4 bases, the J end lost 6 bases, and 10 bases lay between the germline ends. The CDR3 has 13 residues.

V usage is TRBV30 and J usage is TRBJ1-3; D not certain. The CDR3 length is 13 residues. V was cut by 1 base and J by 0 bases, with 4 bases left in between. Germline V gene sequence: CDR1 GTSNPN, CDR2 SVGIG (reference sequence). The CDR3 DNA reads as TGTGCCTGGAGTGCATTCTCTGGAAACACCATATATTTT. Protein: CAWSAFSGNTIYF.

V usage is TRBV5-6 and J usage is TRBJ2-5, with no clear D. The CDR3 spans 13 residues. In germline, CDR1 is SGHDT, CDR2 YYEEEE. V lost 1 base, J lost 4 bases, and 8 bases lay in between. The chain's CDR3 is CASSLNSGETQYF. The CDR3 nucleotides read TGTGCCAGCAGCTTGAATTCCGGAGAGACCCAGTACTTC.

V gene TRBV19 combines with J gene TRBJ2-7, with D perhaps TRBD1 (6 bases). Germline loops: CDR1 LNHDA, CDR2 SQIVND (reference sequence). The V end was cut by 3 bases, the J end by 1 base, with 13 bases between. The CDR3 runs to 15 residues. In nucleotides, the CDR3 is TGTGCCAGTAGTATGACAGGACGGTCATCCTACGAGCAGTACTTC. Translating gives CASSMTGRSSYEQYF.

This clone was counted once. CDR3 coding DNA: TGTGCCAGCAGTTTATTCGGGGGGAGGACAGGGACCGGGGAGCTGTTTTTT. Amino acids: CASSLFGGRTGTGELFF. The chain recombines TRBV27 with TRBJ2-2; D is perhaps TRBD1 (8 bases). CDR1 is MNHEY and CDR2 is SMNVEV in the germline V gene (reference sequence). The V and J ends lost 1 base and 5 bases respectively, with 17 bases between them. This CDR3 has 17 residues.

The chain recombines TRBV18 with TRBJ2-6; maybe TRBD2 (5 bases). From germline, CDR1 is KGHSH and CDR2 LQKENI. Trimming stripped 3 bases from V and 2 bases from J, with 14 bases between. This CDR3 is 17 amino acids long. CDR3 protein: CASSPGGGRTGANVLTF. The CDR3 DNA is TGTGCCAGCTCACCCGGCGGAGGAAGGACTGGGGCCAACGTCCTGACTTTC. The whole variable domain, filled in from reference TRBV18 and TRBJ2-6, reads NAGVMQNPRHLVRRRGQEARLRCSPMKGHSHVYWYRQLPEEGLKFMVYLQKENIIDESGMPKERFSAEFPKEGPSILRIQQVVRGDSAAYFCASSPGGGRTGANVLTFGAGSRLTVL.

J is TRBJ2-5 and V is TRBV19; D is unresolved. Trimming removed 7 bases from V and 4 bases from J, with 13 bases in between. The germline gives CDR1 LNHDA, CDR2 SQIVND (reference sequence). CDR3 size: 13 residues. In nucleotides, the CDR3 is TGTGCCAGTACTCTAAGGCCGGGAGAGACCCAGTACTTC. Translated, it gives CASTLRPGETQYF.

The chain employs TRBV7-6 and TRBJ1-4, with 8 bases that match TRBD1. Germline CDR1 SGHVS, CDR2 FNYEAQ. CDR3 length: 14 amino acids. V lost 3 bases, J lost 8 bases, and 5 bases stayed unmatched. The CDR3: CASSLDRDGEKLFF. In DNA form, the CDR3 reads TGTGCCAGCAGCTTGGACAGGGATGGAGAAAAACTGTTTTTT.

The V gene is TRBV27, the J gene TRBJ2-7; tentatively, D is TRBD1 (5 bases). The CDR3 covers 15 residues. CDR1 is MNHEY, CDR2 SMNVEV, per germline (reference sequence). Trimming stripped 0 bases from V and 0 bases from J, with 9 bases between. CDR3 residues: CASSLSDTSSYEQYF. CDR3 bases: TGTGCCAGCAGTTTATCGGACACCTCCTCCTACGAGCAGTACTTC.

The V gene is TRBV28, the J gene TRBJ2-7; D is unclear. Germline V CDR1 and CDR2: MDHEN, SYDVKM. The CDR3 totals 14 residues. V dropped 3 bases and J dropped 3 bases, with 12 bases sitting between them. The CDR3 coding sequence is TGTGCCAGCAGTTTCTCCTACGGTATCTACGAGCAGTACTTC. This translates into CASSFSYGIYEQYF.

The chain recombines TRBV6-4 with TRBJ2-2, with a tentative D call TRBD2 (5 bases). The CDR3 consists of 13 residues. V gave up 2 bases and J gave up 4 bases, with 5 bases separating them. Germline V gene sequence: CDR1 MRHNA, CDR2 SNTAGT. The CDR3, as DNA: TGTGCCAGCAGTGACGGGAGCACCGGGGAGCTGTTTTTT. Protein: CASSDGSTGELFF.

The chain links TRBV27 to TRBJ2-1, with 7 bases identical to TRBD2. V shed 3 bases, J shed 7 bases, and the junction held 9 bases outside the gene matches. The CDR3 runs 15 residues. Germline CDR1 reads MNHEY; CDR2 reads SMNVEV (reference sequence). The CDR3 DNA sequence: TGTGCCAGCAGTTTCAGGGCGGGAGATAGGAATGAGCAGTTCTTC. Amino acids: CASSFRAGDRNEQFF.

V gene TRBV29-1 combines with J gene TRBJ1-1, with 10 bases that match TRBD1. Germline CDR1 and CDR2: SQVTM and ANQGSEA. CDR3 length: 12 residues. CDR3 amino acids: CSAGTGETEAFF. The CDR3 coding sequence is TGCAGTGCCGGGACAGGGGAAACTGAAGCTTTCTTT.

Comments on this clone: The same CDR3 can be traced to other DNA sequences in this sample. The DNA for the CDR3 is TGTGCCAGCAGTTACTCGCGGGAGCAGTACTTC. Protein: CASSYSREQYF. V usage is TRBV6-5 and J usage is TRBJ2-7; D remains ambiguous. The germline V gene has CDR1 MNHEY and CDR2 SVGAGI. CDR3 length: 11 residues. Trimming pared 0 bases from V and 7 bases from J, leaving 4 bases between.

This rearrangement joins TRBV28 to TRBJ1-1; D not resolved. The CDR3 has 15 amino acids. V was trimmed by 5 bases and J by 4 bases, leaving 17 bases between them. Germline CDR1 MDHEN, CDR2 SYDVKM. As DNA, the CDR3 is TGTGCCAGCAGTATAGTGGGCAGACATTCCACTGAAGCTTTCTTT. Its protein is CASSIVGRHSTEAFF. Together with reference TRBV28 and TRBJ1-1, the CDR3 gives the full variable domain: DVKVTQSSRYLVKRTGEKVFLECVQDMDHENMFWYRQDPGLGLRLIYFSYDVKMKEKGDIPEGYSVSREKKERFSLILESASTNQTSMYLCASSIVGRHSTEAFFGQGTRLTVV.

The CDR3, as DNA: TGTGCCAGCAGTTCCTTAACAGGGGCCCCCTACGAGCAGTACTTC. It specifies CASSSLTGAPYEQYF. This chain links TRBV28 with TRBJ2-7; TRBD1 aligns across 7 bases. The trim removed 4 bases at V and 2 bases at J, leaving 8 bases unmatched. CDR1 is MDHEN, CDR2 SYDVKM, per germline. The CDR3 loop spans 15 amino acids.

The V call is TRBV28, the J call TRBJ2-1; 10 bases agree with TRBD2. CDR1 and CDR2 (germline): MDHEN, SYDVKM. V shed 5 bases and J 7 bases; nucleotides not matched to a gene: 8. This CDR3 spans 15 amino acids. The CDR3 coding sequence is TGTGCCAGCAGTCCTAGCGGGAGTGGTATGAATGAGCAGTTCTTC. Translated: CASSPSGSGMNEQFF.

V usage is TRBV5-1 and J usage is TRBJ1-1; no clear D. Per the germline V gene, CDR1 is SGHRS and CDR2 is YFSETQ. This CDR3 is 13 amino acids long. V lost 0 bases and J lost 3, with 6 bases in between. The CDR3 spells CASSLGRDTEAFF. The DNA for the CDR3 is TGCGCCAGCAGCTTGGGCCGGGACACTGAAGCTTTCTTT.

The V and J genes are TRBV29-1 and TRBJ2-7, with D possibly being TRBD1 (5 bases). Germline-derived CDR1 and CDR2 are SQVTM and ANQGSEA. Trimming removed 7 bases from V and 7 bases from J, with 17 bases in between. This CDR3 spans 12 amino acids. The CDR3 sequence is CSAQGHGWEQYF. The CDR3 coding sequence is TGCAGCGCGCAGGGCCATGGCTGGGAGCAGTACTTC.